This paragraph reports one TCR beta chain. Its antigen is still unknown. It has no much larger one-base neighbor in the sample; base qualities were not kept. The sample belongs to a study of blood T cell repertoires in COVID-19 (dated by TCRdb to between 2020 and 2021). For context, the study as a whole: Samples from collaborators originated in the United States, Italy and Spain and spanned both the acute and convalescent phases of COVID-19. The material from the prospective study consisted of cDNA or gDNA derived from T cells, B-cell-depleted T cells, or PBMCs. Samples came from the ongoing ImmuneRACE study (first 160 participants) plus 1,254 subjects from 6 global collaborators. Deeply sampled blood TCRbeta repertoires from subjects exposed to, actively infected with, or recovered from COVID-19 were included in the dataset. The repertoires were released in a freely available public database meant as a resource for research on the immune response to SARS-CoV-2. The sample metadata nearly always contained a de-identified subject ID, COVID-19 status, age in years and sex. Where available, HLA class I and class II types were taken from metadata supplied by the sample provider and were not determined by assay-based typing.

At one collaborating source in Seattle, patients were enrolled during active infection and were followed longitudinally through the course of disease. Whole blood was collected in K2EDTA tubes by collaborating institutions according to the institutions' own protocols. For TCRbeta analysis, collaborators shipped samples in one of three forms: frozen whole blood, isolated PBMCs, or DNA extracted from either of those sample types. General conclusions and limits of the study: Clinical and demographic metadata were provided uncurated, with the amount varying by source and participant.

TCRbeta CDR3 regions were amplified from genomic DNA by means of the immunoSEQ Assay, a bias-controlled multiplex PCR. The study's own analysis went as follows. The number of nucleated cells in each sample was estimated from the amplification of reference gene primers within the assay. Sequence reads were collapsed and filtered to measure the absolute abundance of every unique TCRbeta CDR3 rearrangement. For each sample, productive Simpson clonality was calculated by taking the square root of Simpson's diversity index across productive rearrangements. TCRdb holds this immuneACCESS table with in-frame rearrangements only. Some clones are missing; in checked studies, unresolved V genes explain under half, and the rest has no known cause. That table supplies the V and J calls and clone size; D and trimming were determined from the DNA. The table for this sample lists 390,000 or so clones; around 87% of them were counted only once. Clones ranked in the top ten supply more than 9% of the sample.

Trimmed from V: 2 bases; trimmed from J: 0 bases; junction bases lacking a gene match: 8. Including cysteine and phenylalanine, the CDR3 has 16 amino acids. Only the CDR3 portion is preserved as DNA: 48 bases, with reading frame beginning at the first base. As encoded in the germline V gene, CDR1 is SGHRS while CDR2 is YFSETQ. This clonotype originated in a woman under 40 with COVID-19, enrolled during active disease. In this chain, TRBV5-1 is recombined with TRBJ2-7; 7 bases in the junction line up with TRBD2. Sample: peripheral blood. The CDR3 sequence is CASSFGASGPSYEQYF. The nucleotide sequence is TGCGCCAGCAGCTTTGGGGCTAGCGGCCCCTCCTACGAGCAGTACTTC.